The rows below give T cell receptor beta chains drawn from one sample of a study of cytomegalovirus exposure and HLA in healthy donors. Only in-frame clones appear in the TCRdb table, and some are missing; sequencing was by immunoSEQ multiplex PCR. The top ten hold 3% to 5% of the sample, which has under 150,000 clones, about 86% seen once. Sequences were obtained from PBMCs. Receptors originate from a woman aged 30 to 39 in good health and CMV-seronegative. CDR3s include the opening cysteine and the closing phenylalanine or tryptophan. A D gene is named only where the DNA matches it firmly. Clone size is given for some rows only: seen once, a few or many times, or a class if the clone is expanded.

d_gene: .
abundance: .
j_gene: TRBJ2-7
v_gene: TRBV28
CDR3nt: TGTGCCAGCAGTTTACCCGGGAAGGACGAGCAGTACTTC
CDR3aa: CASSLPGKDEQYF

d_gene: .
abundance: .
j_gene: TRBJ2-7
v_gene: TRBV5-1
CDR3nt: TGCGCCAGCAGCTTACCCCTGGGAGGTTCCTACGAGCAGTACTTC
CDR3aa: CASSLPLGGSYEQYF

d_gene: .
abundance: .
j_gene: TRBJ2-1
v_gene: TRBV19
CDR3nt: TGTGCCACCGGAATCGGTACAGACAATGAGCAGTTCTTC
CDR3aa: CATGIGTDNEQFF

d_gene: TRBD1
abundance: .
j_gene: TRBJ1-3
v_gene: TRBV28
CDR3nt: TGTGCCAGCAGTCAAACAGGGGACTCTGGAAACACCATATATTTT
CDR3aa: CASSQTGDSGNTIYF

d_gene: TRBD2
abundance: once
j_gene: TRBJ2-1
v_gene: TRBV5-1
CDR3nt: TGCGCCAGCAGCTTTAGCGGGAGCTCCTACAATGAGCAGTTCTTC
CDR3aa: CASSFSGSSYNEQFF

d_gene: TRBD1
abundance: .
j_gene: TRBJ1-2
v_gene: TRBV5-1
CDR3nt: TGCGCCAGCAGCTTTGATCCCGGACAGGGAGGCGGCTACACCTTC
CDR3aa: CASSFDPGQGGGYTF

d_gene: .
abundance: .
j_gene: TRBJ2-3
v_gene: TRBV7-9
CDR3nt: TGTTCCAGCAGCCTTTCCACCGGAGATACGGATACGCAGTATTTT
CDR3aa: CSSSLSTGDTDTQYF

d_gene: .
abundance: .
j_gene: TRBJ2-5
v_gene: TRBV28
CDR3nt: TGTGCCAGCAGTTTTAGGGGGAGCCAAGAGACCCAGTACTTC
CDR3aa: CASSFRGSQETQYF

d_gene: TRBD2
abundance: .
j_gene: TRBJ2-3
v_gene: TRBV28
CDR3nt: TGTGCCAGCAGTTTGGAGGAGGGTGTGACTAGCGGGATTGGTCACAAAGATACGCAGTATTTT
CDR3aa: CASSLEEGVTSGIGHKDTQYF

d_gene: .
abundance: .
j_gene: TRBJ2-7
v_gene: TRBV12-2
CDR3nt: TGTGCAAGTCGCTGCGGGACTAGCGGCACCTACGAGCAGTACTTC
CDR3aa: CASRCGTSGTYEQYF